The 13 T cell receptor beta chains listed next were all sequenced from one sample in a study of identical twins. MiXCR, applied by TCRdb to the 5' RACE reads, yields one record per CDR3 protein. The sample has under 1 million distinct CDR3 sequences; 9% to 15% are singletons. These records were also assigned to another study, of yellow fever vaccine responses in identical twins.

Sequenced material: PBMCs. These receptors were collected from a woman younger than 30 in good health.

The sample holds one count of this clonotype. This chain uses TRBV7-9 with TRBJ2-3; the D gene could be TRBD1 or TRBD2 (6 bases each). CDR1 is SEHNR, CDR2 FQNEAQ, per germline (reference sequence). The CDR3 contains 15 residues. V dropped 8 bases and J dropped 4 bases, with 19 bases sitting between them. CDR3 coding DNA: TGTGCCAGCTTCGGGGGCCGAGTAGCAGCAGATACGCAGTATTTT. Translation gives CASFGGRVAADTQYF.

The CDR3 bases are TGTGCCAGCAGCTTAGGAGAGGGGGCGCCTTCACCCCTCCACTTT. Residues: CASSLGEGAPSPLHF. The chain has TRBV7-2 and TRBJ1-6; TRBD1 matches at 7 bases. V was pared by 1 base and J by 9 bases, with 6 bases of the junction left unmatched. The length of the CDR3 is 15 residues. Germline CDR1 reads SGHTA; CDR2 reads FQGNSA.

As concerns this clonotype: Its ends do not fully match the called genes, so a read error is possible. V gene TRBV12-5 combines with J gene TRBJ2-1, with 10 nucleotides matching TRBD2. This CDR3 is 15 amino acids long. Germline-derived CDR1 and CDR2 are LGHNT and FRNRAP. CDR3 in DNA: TGTGCTAGTGGTTTGGAGCGGGGGGGCCGCAATGAGCAGTTTTTC. This translates into CASGLERGGRNEQFF.

J is TRBJ2-2 and V is TRBV24-1, with 8 bases identical to TRBD2. The V segment lost 7 bases and the J segment 3 bases; nucleotides outside the gene matches: 3. CDR3 length: 14 residues. CDR1 is KGHDR, CDR2 SFDVKD, per germline. The CDR3 region has the DNA TGTGCCACCAGCGGGACTAGGGACACCGGGGAGCTGTTTTTT. This sequence encodes CATSGTRDTGELFF.

The rearrangement links TRBV2 to TRBJ1-2, with a tentative D call TRBD1 (5 bases). Germline values: CDR1 SNHLY, CDR2 FYNNEI. Trimming left V 7 bases short and J 4 bases short, with 16 bases between. The CDR3 is 14 residues long. CDR3 protein: CASKPSGGAYGYTF. CDR3 DNA sequence: TGTGCCAGCAAACCGTCAGGAGGGGCCTATGGCTACACCTTC.

The chain combines TRBV29-1 with TRBJ1-2, with D perhaps TRBD1 (5 bases). The germline V gene has CDR1 SQVTM and CDR2 ANQGSEA. V gave up 6 bases and J gave up 4 bases, with 18 bases separating them. The CDR3 covers 14 residues. The CDR3 sequence is CSVAAEWGSYGYTF. CDR3 nucleotides: TGCAGCGTGGCAGCGGAGTGGGGGTCCTATGGCTACACCTTC. The variable domain in full, with the rest retrieved from reference TRBV29-1 and TRBJ1-2, is SAVISQKPSRDICQRGTSLTIQCQVDSQVTMMFWYRQQPGQSLTLIATANQGSEATYESGFVIDKFPISRPNLTFSTLTVSNMSPEDSSIYLCSVAAEWGSYGYTFGSGTRLTVV.

The chain uses TRBV11-3 and TRBJ2-4, with TRBD2 matching over 14 bases. CDR1 is SGHNT and CDR2 is YENEEA in the germline V gene. Losses at the gene ends were 5 bases for V and 5 bases for J; bases not matched to a gene: 8. The CDR3 covers 17 residues. The CDR3 DNA follows: TGTGCCAGCAGCCCGCGACTAGCGGGAGGGGTCCAAAACATTCAGTACTTC. Its protein is CASSPRLAGGVQNIQYF.

This clonotype was recorded many times. V usage is TRBV20-1 and J usage is TRBJ2-7; 7 bases are a match to TRBD2. The length of the CDR3 is 15 residues. Losses at the gene ends were 1 base for V and 3 bases for J; bases not matched to a gene: 9. Germline loops: CDR1 DFQATT, CDR2 SNEGSKA (reference sequence). For the CDR3, the DNA is TGCAGTGCTAGAGGTAAAACTAGCGATTACTACGAGCAGTACTTC. Translated: CSARGKTSDYYEQYF.

The chain links TRBV25-1 to TRBJ2-7; TRBD2 aligns across 16 bases. V was clipped by 4 bases and J by 7 bases; unmatched bases: 4. The CDR3 extends over 15 amino acids. The germline CDR1 and CDR2 sequences are MGHDK and SYGVNS. The CDR3 coding sequence is TGTGCCAGCAGTGCCGGGACTAGCGGGAGGGGGGAGCAGTACTTC. It specifies CASSAGTSGRGEQYF.

In this sample, this clonotype turned up a few times. The chain combines TRBV10-3 with TRBJ2-3; a possible D gene is TRBD2 (6 bases). CDR1 is ENHRY and CDR2 is SYGVKD in the germline V gene. There are 15 residues in the CDR3. Trimming cost V 4 bases and J 1 base, with 12 bases left between them. This CDR3 reads CAISGGSGGTDTQYF. The CDR3 coding sequence is TGTGCCATCAGTGGAGGATCGGGGGGCACAGATACGCAGTATTTT.

This clonotype was observed a handful of times. The chain uses TRBV9 and TRBJ2-7; 15 bases are a match to TRBD2. V trimming: 7 bases; J trimming: 7 bases; junction bases outside the gene matches: 9. This CDR3 region has 15 residues. Germline CDR1 SGDLS, CDR2 YYNGEE. The CDR3 protein is CASSRTSGRAEEQYF. The CDR3 coding sequence is TGTGCCAGCTCCCGGACTAGCGGGAGGGCCGAGGAGCAGTACTTC.

This clonotype was recorded a few times. This sequence joins TRBV12-3 or TRBV12-4 and TRBJ2-2; 11 bases map to TRBD2. J gave up 6 bases and V 6 bases, and 9 bases lay outside the gene matches. The CDR3 is 16 amino acids. CDR3 in DNA: TGTGCCAGCAGCCCCCATAGCGGGGGGGCCTCCGGGGAGCTGTTTTTT. Residues: CASSPHSGGASGELFF.

The chain joins TRBV2 to TRBJ1-1; D is possibly TRBD1 (6 bases). The V end was cut by 6 bases, the J end by 1 base, with 15 bases between. There are 15 residues in the CDR3. Germline V gene sequence: CDR1 SNHLY, CDR2 FYNNEI. The CDR3 DNA follows: TGTGCCAGCAGCCCCTTAGGACAGAAGAACACTGAAGCTTTCTTT. Translating gives CASSPLGQKNTEAFF.